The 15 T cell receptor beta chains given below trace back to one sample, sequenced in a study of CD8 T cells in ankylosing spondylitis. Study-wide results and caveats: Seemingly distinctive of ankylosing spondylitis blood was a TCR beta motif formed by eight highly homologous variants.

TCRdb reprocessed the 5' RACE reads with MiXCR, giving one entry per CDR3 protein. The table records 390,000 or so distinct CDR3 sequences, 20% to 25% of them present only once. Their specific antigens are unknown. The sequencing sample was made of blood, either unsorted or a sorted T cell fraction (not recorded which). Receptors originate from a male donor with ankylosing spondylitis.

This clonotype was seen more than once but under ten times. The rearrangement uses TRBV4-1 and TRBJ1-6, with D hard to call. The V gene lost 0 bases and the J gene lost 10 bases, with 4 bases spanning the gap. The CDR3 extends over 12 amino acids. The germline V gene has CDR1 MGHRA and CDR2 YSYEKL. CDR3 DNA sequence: TGCGCCAGCAGCCAAGATATATCACCCCTCCACTTT. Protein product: CASSQDISPLHF.

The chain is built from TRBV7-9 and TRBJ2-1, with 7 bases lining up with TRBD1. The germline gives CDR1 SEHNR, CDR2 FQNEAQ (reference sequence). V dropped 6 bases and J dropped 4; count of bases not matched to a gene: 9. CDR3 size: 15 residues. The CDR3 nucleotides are TGTGCCAGCAGGGAACGACAGGGTTTATACAATGAGCAGTTCTTC. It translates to CASRERQGLYNEQFF.

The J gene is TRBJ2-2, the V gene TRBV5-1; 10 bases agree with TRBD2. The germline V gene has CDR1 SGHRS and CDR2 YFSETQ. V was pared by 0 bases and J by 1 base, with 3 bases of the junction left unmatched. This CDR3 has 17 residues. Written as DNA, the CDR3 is TGCGCCAGCAGCTTGGACCCTAGCGGGGGGAACACCGGGGAGCTGTTTTTT. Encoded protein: CASSLDPSGGNTGELFF.

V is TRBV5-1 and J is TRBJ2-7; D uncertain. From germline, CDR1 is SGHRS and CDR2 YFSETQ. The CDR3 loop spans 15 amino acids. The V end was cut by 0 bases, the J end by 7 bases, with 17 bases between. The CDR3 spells CASSLEAATTGEQYF. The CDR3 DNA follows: TGCGCCAGCAGCTTGGAGGCAGCTACTACGGGTGAGCAGTACTTC. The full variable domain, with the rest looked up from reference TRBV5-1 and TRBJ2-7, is KAGVTQTPRYLIKTRGQQVTLSCSPISGHRSVSWYQQTPGQGLQFLFEYFSETQRNKGNFPGRFSGRQFSNSRSEMNVSTLELGDSALYLCASSLEAATTGEQYFGPGTRLTVT.

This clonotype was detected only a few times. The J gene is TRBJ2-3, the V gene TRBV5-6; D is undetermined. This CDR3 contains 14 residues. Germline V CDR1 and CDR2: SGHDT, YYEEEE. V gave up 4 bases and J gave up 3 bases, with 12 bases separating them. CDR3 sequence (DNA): TGTGCCAGCAGCCCCACCTGGGCGACAGATACGCAGTATTTT. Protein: CASSPTWATDTQYF.

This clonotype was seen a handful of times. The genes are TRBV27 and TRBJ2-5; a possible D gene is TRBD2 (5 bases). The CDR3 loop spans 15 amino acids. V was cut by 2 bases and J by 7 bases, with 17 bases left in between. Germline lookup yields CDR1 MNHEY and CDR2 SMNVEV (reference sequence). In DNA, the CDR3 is TGTGCCAGCAGTTTAGGACTTCCCCCCCTTTGGACCCAGTACTTC. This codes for CASSLGLPPLWTQYF.

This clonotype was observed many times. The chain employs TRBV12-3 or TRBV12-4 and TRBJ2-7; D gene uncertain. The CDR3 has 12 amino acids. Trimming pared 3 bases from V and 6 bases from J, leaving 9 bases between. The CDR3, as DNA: TGTGCCAGCAGTTTTCTCCCACGCGAGCAGTACTTC. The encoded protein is CASSFLPREQYF.

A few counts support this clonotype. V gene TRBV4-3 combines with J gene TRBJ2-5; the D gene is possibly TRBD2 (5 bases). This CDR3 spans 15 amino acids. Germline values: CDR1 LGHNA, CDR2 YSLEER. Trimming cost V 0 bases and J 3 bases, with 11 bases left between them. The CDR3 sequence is CASSQDFGLEETQYF. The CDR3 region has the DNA TGCGCCAGCAGCCAAGACTTCGGACTGGAAGAGACCCAGTACTTC.

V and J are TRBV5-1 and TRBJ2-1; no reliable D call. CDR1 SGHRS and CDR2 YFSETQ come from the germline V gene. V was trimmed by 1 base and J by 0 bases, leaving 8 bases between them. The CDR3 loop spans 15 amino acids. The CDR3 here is CASSLIQPSYNEQFF. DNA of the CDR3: TGCGCCAGCAGCTTGATACAGCCCTCCTACAATGAGCAGTTCTTC.

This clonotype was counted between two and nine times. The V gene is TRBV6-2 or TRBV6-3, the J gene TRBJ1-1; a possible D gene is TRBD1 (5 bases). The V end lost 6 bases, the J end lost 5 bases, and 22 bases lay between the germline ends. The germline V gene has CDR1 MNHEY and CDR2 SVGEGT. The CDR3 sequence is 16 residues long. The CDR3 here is CASSPPAGRTTTEAFF. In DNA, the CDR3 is TGTGCCAGCAGCCCTCCCGCAGGGAGGACAACAACTGAAGCTTTCTTT.

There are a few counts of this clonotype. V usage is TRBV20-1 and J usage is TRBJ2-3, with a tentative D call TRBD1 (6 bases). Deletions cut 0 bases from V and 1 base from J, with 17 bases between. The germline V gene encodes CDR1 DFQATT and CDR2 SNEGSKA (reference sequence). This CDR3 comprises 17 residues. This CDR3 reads CSARDIIRAGGTDTQYF. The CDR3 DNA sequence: TGCAGTGCTAGAGATATCATCAGGGCAGGGGGCACAGATACGCAGTATTTT.

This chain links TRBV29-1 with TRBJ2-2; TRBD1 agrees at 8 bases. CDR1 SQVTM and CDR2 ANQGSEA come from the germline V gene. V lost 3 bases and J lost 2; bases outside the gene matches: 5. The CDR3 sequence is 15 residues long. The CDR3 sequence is CSVERTGLNTGELFF. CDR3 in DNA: TGCAGCGTTGAGAGGACAGGGCTTAACACCGGGGAGCTGTTTTTT.

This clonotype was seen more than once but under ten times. The DNA for the CDR3 is TGTGCCAGCAGTGGAGGGGTCACGAGTTCCTCCGGGGAGCTGTTTTTT. Translation: CASSGGVTSSSGELFF. The V gene is TRBV2, the J gene TRBJ2-2; D may correspond to TRBD1 or TRBD2 (5 bases each). The CDR3 length is 16 residues. CDR1 and CDR2 from the germline V gene are SNHLY and FYNNEI. V lost 4 bases and J 6 bases, leaving 18 bases between the germline ends.

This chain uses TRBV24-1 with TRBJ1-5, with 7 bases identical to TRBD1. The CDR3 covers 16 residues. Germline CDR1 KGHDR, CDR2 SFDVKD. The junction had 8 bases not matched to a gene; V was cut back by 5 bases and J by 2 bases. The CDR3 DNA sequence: TGTGCCACCAGTGTGGGGGGACAGTCGGGCAATCAGCCCCAGCATTTT. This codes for CATSVGGQSGNQPQHF.

CDR3 coding DNA: TGTGCCAGCAGGTTGGCCAGCGGGGGCACAGATACGCAGTATTTT. This codes for CASRLASGGTDTQYF. This sequence joins TRBV28 and TRBJ2-3, with 7 positions matching TRBD2. Germline V CDR1 and CDR2: MDHEN, SYDVKM. The CDR3 runs to 15 residues. V shed 6 bases and J 1 base; nucleotides not matched to a gene: 7.